A single T cell receptor beta chain is shown here with its context. This record comes from a study of blood T cell repertoires in COVID-19. Study-level background: Acute-phase and convalescent COVID-19 samples originated in the United States, Italy and Spain. Sources were T cells, B-cell-depleted T cells, or PBMCs; the material itself was cDNA or gDNA.

V was shortened by 5 bases and J by 1 base, with 14 bases between the two germline ends. CDR1 and CDR2 from the germline V gene are LNHDA and SQIVND (reference sequence). The CDR3 has 15 residues. Assay used: immunoSEQ multiplex PCR; TCRdb lists only in-frame clones, some missing. The table shows under 65,000 clones, with more than 80% occurring only once. This rearrangement joins TRBV19 to TRBJ1-2, with no clear D. The TCR sequence derives from a man between 60 and 70 years old with acute or convalescent COVID-19. The sample comprised peripheral blood. Here the CDR3 reads CASSPSRSHNYGYTF. DNA of the CDR3: TGTGCCAGTAGTCCTTCGAGGAGCCATAACTATGGCTACACCTTC.